Shown below are 30 T cell receptor beta chains from a single sample sequenced in a study of naive and memory T cell subsets. An equimolar mix of two oligonucleotides served as the beta constant-region primer for TRBC1 and TRBC2. Ligated cDNA was amplified by four rounds of PCR with nested alpha and beta constant-region primers and SP2. TCRdb re-analysed the UMI-ligation and nested PCR reads in MiXCR, keeping a single row per CDR3 protein. The profile shows about 150,000 distinct CDR3 sequences, 22% of them singletons. Findings and limits, study-wide: Naive repertoires, especially CD8, held a few larger clonotypes, possibly memory cells re-expressing CD45RA.

For these TCRs, the target antigens are not known. Sequencing was done on a sample of naive CD4+ T cells from blood. Receptor source: a human donor in good health.

This clonotype was observed many times. V gene TRBV12-3 or TRBV12-4 combines with J gene TRBJ2-7, with 11 bases aligning to TRBD1. The V segment lost 5 bases and the J segment 2 bases; nucleotides outside the gene matches: 2. The CDR3 loop spans 14 amino acids. In DNA form, the CDR3 reads TGTGCCAGCAGTAGGACAGGGGGCCCCTACGAGCAGTACTTC. Amino acids: CASSRTGGPYEQYF.

This clonotype appeared a few times. The chain joins TRBV18 to TRBJ2-7; 7 bases line up with TRBD1. The V gene end was trimmed by 4 bases and the J gene end by 5 bases; junction bases not matched to a gene: 5. Looked up from germline, CDR1 is KGHSH and CDR2 is LQKENI. CDR3 length: 13 amino acids. CDR3 region: CASSRQGYDEQYF. CDR3 coding DNA: TGTGCCAGCTCACGACAGGGTTACGACGAGCAGTACTTC. Combining the CDR3 with reference TRBV18 and TRBJ2-7 gives the whole variable domain NAGVMQNPRHLVRRRGQEARLRCSPMKGHSHVYWYRQLPEEGLKFMVYLQKENIIDESGMPKERFSAEFPKEGPSILRIQQVVRGDSAAYFCASSRQGYDEQYFGPGTRLTVT.

In this sample, this clonotype turned up a few times. The V call is TRBV28, the J call TRBJ1-5; D gene unclear. Germline loops: CDR1 MDHEN, CDR2 SYDVKM. Trimming cost V 4 bases and J 0 bases, with 16 bases left between them. The CDR3 extends over 17 amino acids. As DNA, the CDR3 is TGTGCCAGCAGTTCGCTGCCTATGGGAAATAGCAATCAGCCCCAGCATTTT. Protein product: CASSSLPMGNSNQPQHF.

The chain joins TRBV3-1 to TRBJ2-3; no clear D gene. Germline CDR1 and CDR2: LGHDT and YNNKEL (reference sequence). The CDR3 is 13 residues long. Trimming pared 0 bases from V and 5 bases from J, leaving 6 bases between. CDR3 sequence reads: CASSQERQDTQYF. DNA for the CDR3: TGTGCCAGCAGCCAAGAAAGGCAAGATACGCAGTATTTT.

This clonotype appeared many times. The chain couples TRBV11-2 to TRBJ2-1, with D perhaps matching TRBD1 or TRBD2 (6 bases each). CDR1 SGHAT and CDR2 FQNNGV come from the germline V gene. V lost 5 bases and J lost 1, with 12 bases in between. The CDR3 spans 15 residues. The CDR3 DNA reads as TGTGCCAGCAGCCCCGGGGGCGGTTCCTACAATGAGCAGTTCTTC. Amino acids: CASSPGGGSYNEQFF.

The rearrangement joins TRBV18 to TRBJ1-2; D might be TRBD1 (5 bases). V was shortened by 1 base and J by 6 bases, with 12 bases between the two germline ends. CDR1 is KGHSH, CDR2 LQKENI, per germline. There are 14 residues in the CDR3. CDR3 sequence (DNA): TGTGCCAGCTCACCACAAGTGCAGGGCGATGGCTACACCTTC. This codes for CASSPQVQGDGYTF.

The rearrangement uses TRBV29-1 and TRBJ2-1; 9 nucleotides match TRBD2. Germline V gene data show CDR1 as SQVTM and CDR2 as ANQGSEA. The V gene end was trimmed by 4 bases and the J gene end by 15 bases; junction bases not matched to a gene: 13. The CDR3 runs to 13 residues. CDR3 loop: CSVVPSGTPLGFF. The CDR3 nucleotides are TGCAGCGTTGTTCCTAGCGGGACCCCCTTGGGGTTCTTC.

The chain couples TRBV5-5 to TRBJ2-3; 11 nucleotides line up with TRBD2. V lost 4 bases to trimming and J lost 6 bases; unmatched junction nucleotides: 4. The CDR3 sequence is 14 residues long. CDR1 and CDR2 (germline): SGHKS, YYEKEE (reference sequence). CDR3 DNA: TGTGCCAGCAGCACTAGCGGGAGTGGGGATACGCAGTATTTT. It is translated as CASSTSGSGDTQYF.

This clonotype was detected a few times. The V call is TRBV29-1, the J call TRBJ1-5; D is undetermined. V lost 5 bases and J lost 5, with 13 bases in between. Looked up from germline, CDR1 is SQVTM and CDR2 is ANQGSEA. The CDR3 consists of 13 residues. DNA of the CDR3: TGCAGCGTTCGGGAGGAAAGAGATCAGCCCCAGCATTTT. This codes for CSVREERDQPQHF.

This chain links TRBV7-2 with TRBJ2-2, with a weak D call TRBD1 (6 bases). This CDR3 comprises 14 residues. Germline CDR1 is SGHTA and CDR2 is FQGNSA. V shed 3 bases and J shed 6 bases, with 11 bases lying between them. The CDR3 here is CASSFDTGSGELFF. In nucleotides, the CDR3 is TGTGCCAGCAGCTTCGACACAGGGTCCGGGGAGCTGTTTTTT. Drawing the rest from reference TRBV7-2 and TRBJ2-2, the complete variable domain is GAGVSQSPSNKVTEKGKDVELRCDPISGHTALYWYRQSLGQGLEFLIYFQGNSAPDKSGLPSDRFSAERTGGSVSTLTIQRTQQEDSAVYLCASSFDTGSGELFFGEGSRLTVL.

This clonotype was seen ten or more times. The chain employs TRBV24-1 and TRBJ2-1; 12 positions agree with TRBD2. V gave up 5 bases and J gave up 4 bases; unmatched junction bases: 8. Germline V gene data show CDR1 as KGHDR and CDR2 as SFDVKD. This CDR3 comprises 17 residues. This CDR3 is CATSAKGLAGQYNEQFF. The CDR3 nucleotides read TGTGCCACCAGTGCCAAGGGACTAGCGGGCCAATACAATGAGCAGTTCTTC.

This clonotype was found many times. The rearrangement joins TRBV12-3 or TRBV12-4 to TRBJ1-1, with a weak D call TRBD1 (6 bases). The CDR3 runs 12 residues. V was trimmed by 6 bases and J by 7 bases, leaving 12 bases between them. As DNA, the CDR3 is TGTGCCAGCAGCACCGGACAGCGTGAAGCTTTCTTT. Residues: CASSTGQREAFF.

This clonotype occurred a few times. The chain carries TRBV12-3 or TRBV12-4 and TRBJ2-7; tentative D call: TRBD1 (5 bases). The CDR3 is 13 residues long. The germline V and J ends were trimmed by 3 bases and 2 bases, with 8 bases remaining between them. The CDR3, as DNA: TGTGCCAGCAGTTTGACAGTTCCCTACGAGCAGTACTTC. It specifies CASSLTVPYEQYF.

This clonotype was counted many times. V is TRBV29-1 and J is TRBJ2-3, with 7 bases matching TRBD2. Germline V gene data show CDR1 as SQVTM and CDR2 as ANQGSEA. The CDR3 covers 16 residues. With 3 bases clipped from V and 2 bases from J, the junction kept 11 bases outside the gene matches. This CDR3 reads CSVEGGTSRFTDTQYF. CDR3 DNA sequence: TGCAGCGTTGAGGGGGGGACTTCCAGATTCACAGATACGCAGTATTTT.

This clonotype was seen just once. The chain recombines TRBV5-1 with TRBJ1-6; the D gene is possibly TRBD1 (5 bases). The CDR3 runs 13 residues. Germline V gene sequence: CDR1 SGHRS, CDR2 YFSETQ. Trimming pared 0 bases from V and 13 bases from J, leaving 11 bases between. CDR3 coding DNA: TGCGCCAGCAGCTTGGCCCCGGGGCTTCCCCTCCACTTT. It yields the protein CASSLAPGLPLHF.

The sample holds many counts of this clonotype. The chain is built from TRBV7-9 and TRBJ2-5, with D maybe TRBD2 (5 bases). Germline V gene data show CDR1 as SEHNR and CDR2 as FQNEAQ (reference sequence). The CDR3 extends over 12 amino acids. Trimming took off 7 bases at V and 1 base at J, with 7 bases between the two ends. CDR3 coding DNA: TGTGCCAGCACTAGCAGCCAAGAGACCCAGTACTTC. Protein product: CASTSSQETQYF. The full variable domain, with the rest looked up from reference TRBV7-9 and TRBJ2-5, is DTGVSQNPRHKITKRGQNVTFRCDPISEHNRLYWYRQTLGQGPEFLTYFQNEAQLEKSRLLSDRFSAERPKGSFSTLEIQRTEQGDSAMYLCASTSSQETQYFGPGTRLLVL.

This clonotype was counted at least ten times. The chain joins TRBV12-3 or TRBV12-4 to TRBJ2-5, with no clear D. This CDR3 is 14 amino acids long. Trimming shortened V by 2 bases and J by 2 bases, and 9 bases separated the two germline ends. The CDR3 DNA is TGTGCCAGCAGTTTAAGCGACAATCAAGAGACCCAGTACTTC. It is translated as CASSLSDNQETQYF.

This clonotype was recorded many times. This chain uses TRBV7-9 with TRBJ2-5; D unclear. This CDR3 contains 11 residues. The V end lost 3 bases, the J end lost 5 bases, and 4 bases lay between the germline ends. The V gene's germline CDR1 is SEHNR and CDR2 FQNEAQ (reference sequence). Written as DNA, the CDR3 is TGTGCCAGCAGCTTTACGGAGACCCAGTACTTC. Translated: CASSFTETQYF.

The V and J genes are TRBV11-2 and TRBJ2-6, with D possibly TRBD2 on 5 matching bases. The V and J ends lost 7 bases and 0 bases respectively, with 19 bases between them. The CDR3 loop spans 18 amino acids. Per the germline V gene, CDR1 is SGHAT and CDR2 is FQNNGV. CDR3 region: CASIAWVGVASGANVLTF. The CDR3 DNA reads TGTGCCAGCATAGCTTGGGTCGGGGTTGCCTCTGGGGCCAACGTCCTGACTTTC.

This clonotype was counted a few times. J is TRBJ2-2 and V is TRBV11-2; TRBD1 might be the D (6 bases). CDR1 and CDR2 from the germline V gene are SGHAT and FQNNGV. V shed 5 bases and J shed 2 bases, with 12 bases lying between them. The CDR3 spans 15 residues. The CDR3 DNA reads TGTGCCAGCAGCCGAGGACAGCTAAACACCGGGGAGCTGTTTTTT. Residues: CASSRGQLNTGELFF.

The chain couples TRBV6-2 or TRBV6-3 to TRBJ1-1; D perhaps matches TRBD1 (6 bases). Looked up from germline, CDR1 is MNHEY and CDR2 is SVGEGT. Trimming removed 2 bases at V and 11 bases at J, with 12 bases between. This CDR3 is 12 amino acids long. The CDR3 DNA follows: TGTGCCAGCAGTTACCAGGGGTGGTCTGCTTTCTTT. This codes for CASSYQGWSAFF.

The gene calls are TRBV23-1 and TRBJ2-2; 10 bases are a match to TRBD2. TRBV23-1 qualifies as an ORF whose function is uncertain. This CDR3 contains 14 residues. The CDR3 bases are TGCGCTTATACTAGCGGGGCGAACACCGGGGAGCTGTTTTTT. This sequence encodes CAYTSGANTGELFF.

This chain links TRBV24-1 with TRBJ2-1; 9 bases are shared with TRBD2. CDR1 KGHDR and CDR2 SFDVKD come from the germline V gene. V dropped 7 bases and J dropped 8; count of bases not matched to a gene: 11. The CDR3 contains 15 residues. CDR3 amino acids: CATRAGGRAVDEQFF. CDR3 nucleotide sequence: TGTGCCACCAGAGCTGGCGGGAGGGCCGTAGATGAGCAGTTCTTC.

This clonotype was picked up many times. The genes are TRBV28 and TRBJ2-7; D tentatively fits TRBD1 or TRBD2 (5 bases each). V lost 6 bases to trimming and J lost 2 bases, with 11 bases between them. Looked up from germline, CDR1 is MDHEN and CDR2 is SYDVKM. The CDR3 extends over 13 amino acids. In nucleotides, the CDR3 is TGTGCCAGCAGAAAGGGACCAGCCTACGAGCAGTACTTC. Translation gives CASRKGPAYEQYF.

This clonotype occurred a few times. The V and J genes are TRBV20-1 and TRBJ1-1, with D possibly TRBD1 on 5 matching bases. Trimming took off 3 bases at V and 6 bases at J, with 11 bases between the two ends. The CDR3 is 12 amino acids. Germline V gene sequence: CDR1 DFQATT, CDR2 SNEGSKA (reference sequence). The CDR3 loop reads CSASQGGAEAFF. The CDR3 coding sequence is TGCAGTGCTAGTCAGGGTGGCGCTGAAGCTTTCTTT.

This clonotype was seen a handful of times. This rearrangement joins TRBV28 to TRBJ1-1, with a possible D match to TRBD1 (5 bases). V lost 7 bases and J lost 4, with 16 bases in between. Per the germline V gene, CDR1 is MDHEN and CDR2 is SYDVKM. There are 14 residues in the CDR3. The CDR3 region is CASNPQGFATEAFF. As DNA, the CDR3 is TGTGCCAGCAACCCGCAGGGCTTCGCCACTGAAGCTTTCTTT.

The V and J genes are TRBV2 and TRBJ1-5; a weak D match, TRBD1 (5 bases). The CDR3 runs 15 residues. V lost 2 bases and J lost 11, with 19 bases in between. Germline lookup yields CDR1 SNHLY and CDR2 FYNNEI. As DNA, the CDR3 is TGTGCCAGCAGTGAAACGGTGCAGAGCGGCAGGGCCCAGCATTTT. This gives the protein CASSETVQSGRAQHF.

V is TRBV5-1 and J is TRBJ2-4; the D is unclear. V was clipped by 2 bases and J by 4 bases, with 10 bases between them. Germline V gene lookup returns CDR1 SGHRS and CDR2 YFSETQ. The CDR3 contains 14 residues. CDR3 in DNA: TGCGCCAGCAGCTTACTGGGTGGGAAAAACATTCAGTACTTC. It specifies CASSLLGGKNIQYF.

As for this clonotype: Since the CDR3 does not end with the conserved phenylalanine or tryptophan, this likely comes from a read error. The chain combines TRBV28 with TRBJ1-1; D perhaps matches TRBD1 (5 bases). CDR3 length: 16 residues. Trimming removed 7 bases from V and 1 base from J, with 19 bases in between. CDR1 is MDHEN and CDR2 is SYDVKM in the germline V gene. Here the CDR3 DNA reads TGTGCCAGCACCGAATATGGCCCCCAGGGGAACACTGAAGCTTTCTTA. Its translation is CASTEYGPQGNTEAFL.

The chain joins TRBV11-2 to TRBJ2-7, with 11 bases fitting TRBD2. Trimming took 1 base from V and 5 from J; bases not matched to a gene: 4. CDR3 length: 15 residues. Per germline, CDR1 SGHAT and CDR2 FQNNGV. The CDR3 region has the DNA TGTGCCAGCAGCTTAGGAACTAGCGGGAGCCACGAGCAGTACTTC. It is translated as CASSLGTSGSHEQYF.